The 20 T cell receptor beta chains given below trace back to one sample, sequenced in a study of T cells in Graves' hyperthyroidism and ophthalmopathy. Authors of the study amplified TCR beta CDR3 regions from RNA transcripts. The HTBI primer set served for first-round RT-PCR of the TCR CDR3. TCRdb re-analysed the multiplex PCR reads in MiXCR, keeping a single row per CDR3 protein. The repertoire consists of roughly 380,000 distinct CDR3 sequences, with around 13% occurring once and the leading ten covering about 5%. The sample was blood. All receptors derive from a woman younger than 35 with Graves' hyperthyroidism.

Ten or more counts support this clonotype. The DNA for the CDR3 is TGCGCCAGCAGCCAAGGACCGGTCCTAAGTGACACTGAAGCTTTCTTT. Its protein is CASSQGPVLSDTEAFF. The chain uses TRBV4-1 and TRBJ1-1; D is uncertain. Germline values: CDR1 MGHRA, CDR2 YSYEKL. Trimming left V 1 base short and J 3 bases short, with 15 bases between. This CDR3 is 16 amino acids long.

This clonotype turned up a few times. The chain is built from TRBV6-2 or TRBV6-3 and TRBJ1-2; no clear D gene. Between the trimmed V and J ends, which lost 7 bases and 8 bases, there was a span of 23 bases. The CDR3 contains 15 residues. Germline CDR1 and CDR2: MNHEY and SVGEGT. CDR3 sequence (DNA): TGTGCCAGCAAGTCCCCTTACGCGATCTATGGCGGCTACACCTTC. It translates to CASKSPYAIYGGYTF.

This clonotype was detected ten times or more. The chain combines TRBV5-5 with TRBJ2-1, with D possibly matching TRBD1 (6 bases). This CDR3 has 13 amino acids. V was pared by 4 bases and J by 4 bases, with 9 bases between. Germline V gene data show CDR1 as SGHKS and CDR2 as YYEKEE (reference sequence). In DNA, the CDR3 is TGTGCCAGCAGCCGGGACAATTACAATGAGCAGTTCTTC. Translated: CASSRDNYNEQFF.

This clonotype was recorded many times. The V call is TRBV5-1, the J call TRBJ2-5; D possibly corresponds to TRBD1 (6 bases). CDR3 length: 13 amino acids. Germline assignment: CDR1 SGHRS and CDR2 YFSETQ. V was cut by 3 bases and J by 1 base, with 7 bases left in between. This CDR3 is CASSSRGQETQYF. CDR3 bases: TGCGCCAGCAGCTCCAGGGGCCAAGAGACCCAGTACTTC.

This clonotype occurred many times. The V gene is TRBV28, the J gene TRBJ1-2; D gene unclear. The V and J ends lost 4 bases and 4 bases respectively, with 13 bases between them. The germline V gene encodes CDR1 MDHEN and CDR2 SYDVKM. The CDR3 is made up of 14 amino acids. The CDR3 bases are TGTGCCAGCAGTTCTCTCAGACCGATCTATGGCTACACCTTC. Amino acids: CASSSLRPIYGYTF.

This clonotype showed up many times. The V and J genes are TRBV6-2 or TRBV6-3 and TRBJ2-1; TRBD2 matches 7 bases. Germline-derived CDR1 and CDR2 are MNHEY and SVGEGT. The CDR3 length is 16 residues. V lost 4 bases to trimming and J lost 6 bases; unmatched junction nucleotides: 12. CDR3 in DNA: TGTGCCAGCAGTTTCACGCTAGCGGTTGAATTCAATGAGCAGTTCTTC. This translates into CASSFTLAVEFNEQFF.

A single count supports this clonotype. CDR3 region: CASSEWKGGGLDNEQFF. The CDR3 nucleotides are TGCGCCAGCAGTGAGTGGAAGGGCGGGGGGTTGGACAATGAGCAGTTCTTC. This chain joins TRBV10-2 and TRBJ2-1; 8 positions match TRBD2. Germline V gene data show CDR1 as WSHSY and CDR2 as SAAADI. Germline trimming cut 1 base from V and 5 bases from J; bases unmatched to any gene: 10. This CDR3 contains 17 residues.

This clonotype was observed many times. The chain joins TRBV20-1 to TRBJ2-7; D perhaps matches TRBD2 (6 bases). This CDR3 is built from 14 residues. CDR1 and CDR2 (germline): DFQATT, SNEGSKA (reference sequence). The V end was cut by 1 base, the J end by 0 bases, with 10 bases between. The CDR3 region has the DNA TGCAGTGCTAGAGTTGCCGGGAGCTCCTACGAGCAGTACTTC. Its protein product is CSARVAGSSYEQYF.

The V and J genes are TRBV20-1 and TRBJ1-6; TRBD1 is a possible D gene (6 bases). Germline values: CDR1 DFQATT, CDR2 SNEGSKA (reference sequence). V was trimmed by 1 base and J by 3 bases, leaving 10 bases between them. CDR3 length equals 15 residues. For the CDR3, the DNA is TGCAGTGCTAGAGTTGGCAGGGGCTATAATTCACCCCTCCACTTT. It yields the protein CSARVGRGYNSPLHF.

This clonotype has ten or more counts. This rearrangement joins TRBV30 to TRBJ2-2; the D is unclear. Between the trimmed V and J ends, which lost 2 bases and 0 bases, there was a span of 10 bases. Germline V gene sequence: CDR1 GTSNPN, CDR2 SVGIG (reference sequence). The CDR3 is 15 residues long. The CDR3 protein is CAWSTLYANTGELFF. In DNA, the CDR3 is TGTGCCTGGAGTACCCTTTACGCGAACACCGGGGAGCTGTTTTTT.

This clonotype appeared many times. The rearrangement uses TRBV3-1 and TRBJ2-2, with D hard to call. Deletions cut 5 bases from V and 3 bases from J, with 7 bases between. Germline CDR1 is LGHDT and CDR2 is YNNKEL (reference sequence). This CDR3 is built from 13 residues. Here the CDR3 DNA reads TGTGCCAGCAGCTTCGGATACACCGGGGAGCTGTTTTTT. Protein product: CASSFGYTGELFF.

The chain recombines TRBV7-6 with TRBJ1-3; tentatively, D is TRBD1 (5 bases). This CDR3 contains 16 residues. The V gene lost 1 base and the J gene lost 0 bases, with 10 bases spanning the gap. Germline lookup yields CDR1 SGHVS and CDR2 FNYEAQ. The CDR3 region has the DNA TGTGCCAGCAGCTTAGAGAGGGGCGACTCTGGAAACACCATATATTTT. This codes for CASSLERGDSGNTIYF.

This clonotype has ten or more counts. The chain employs TRBV10-3 and TRBJ1-1, with D hard to call. Per germline, CDR1 ENHRY and CDR2 SYGVKD. This CDR3 has 15 residues. V lost 6 bases, J lost 4 bases, and 18 bases lay in between. CDR3 sequence reads: CAIRREDPGGTEAFF. Here the CDR3 DNA reads TGTGCCATCAGGAGGGAGGACCCCGGAGGCACTGAAGCTTTCTTT.

This chain links TRBV13 with TRBJ1-3; D remains ambiguous. The CDR3 contains 16 residues. The germline V and J ends were trimmed by 3 bases and 0 bases, with 12 bases remaining between them. Per germline, CDR1 PRHDT and CDR2 FYEKMQ (reference sequence). DNA of the CDR3: TGTGCCAGCAGCTTTACAATGGATTACTCTGGAAACACCATATATTTT. Its protein is CASSFTMDYSGNTIYF.

This clonotype was observed at least ten times. The V call is TRBV5-1, the J call TRBJ2-1, with D perhaps matching TRBD1 (6 bases). The CDR3 has 14 amino acids. The ends were cut back, 4 bases at V and 0 bases at J, with 8 bases in the middle. In germline, CDR1 is SGHRS, CDR2 YFSETQ. The DNA for the CDR3 is TGCGCCAGCAGCCGGGACACCTCCTACAATGAGCAGTTCTTC. Translated, it gives CASSRDTSYNEQFF.

The V call is TRBV6-1, the J call TRBJ1-1; D unclear. Germline CDR1 is MNHNS and CDR2 is SASEGT. Trimming removed 2 bases from V and 8 bases from J, with 15 bases in between. The CDR3 sequence is 14 residues long. The chain's CDR3 is CASSERKGRNEAFF. For the CDR3, the DNA is TGTGCCAGCAGTGAAAGGAAGGGCAGAAACGAAGCTTTCTTT.

The chain recombines TRBV12-3 or TRBV12-4 with TRBJ2-5; perhaps D is TRBD1 or TRBD2 (5 bases each). The CDR3 runs to 14 residues. Trimming left V 6 bases short and J 6 bases short, with 17 bases between. The CDR3 is CASSSSGTGQTQYF. Here the CDR3 DNA reads TGTGCCAGCAGCTCCTCAGGGACGGGGCAGACCCAGTACTTC.

V usage is TRBV28 and J usage is TRBJ1-5; 11 nucleotides align to TRBD1. Germline lookup yields CDR1 MDHEN and CDR2 SYDVKM. V gave up 5 bases and J gave up 7 bases; unmatched junction bases: 10. The CDR3 is 16 residues long. CDR3 sequence reads: CASSPRTGGFGQPQHF. As DNA, the CDR3 is TGTGCCAGCAGTCCGCGGACAGGGGGCTTTGGGCAGCCCCAGCATTTT.

This clonotype has a count of ten or more. The chain joins TRBV29-1 to TRBJ2-5, with 10 bases aligning to TRBD2. The CDR3 totals 13 residues. Germline V gene sequence: CDR1 SQVTM, CDR2 ANQGSEA. V lost 4 bases, J lost 3 bases, and 2 bases stayed unmatched. CDR3 amino acids: CSVAGLAKETQYF. As DNA, the CDR3 is TGCAGCGTTGCGGGACTAGCGAAAGAGACCCAGTACTTC.

The CDR3 nucleotides read TGTGCCAGCAGCTTGGAGGGGGCGCGGAGGACTGAAGCTTTCTTT. Its protein is CASSLEGARRTEAFF. The rearrangement uses TRBV5-6 and TRBJ1-1, with 7 bases identical to TRBD1. This CDR3 contains 15 residues. The V gene end was trimmed by 0 bases and the J gene end by 5 bases; junction bases not matched to a gene: 7. CDR1 and CDR2 (germline): SGHDT, YYEEEE.